The clone carrying this TCR beta chain was seen a few times. Its target is not known. With the Oncomine TCR Beta short-read assay, DNA from cultured CD4+ T cells was sequenced. It was cultured CD4+ T cells from which genomic DNA was extracted. A single record per CDR3 protein comes from TCRdb applying MiXCR to the PCR reads. The sample has about 10,000 distinct CDR3 sequences, approximately 60% seen once; the top ten hold about 31%. The sample belongs to a study of vaccination and CD4 T cells after COVID-19. Study-level background: Cells were stimulated with overlapping spike peptide pools from SARS-CoV-2, HCoV-NL63, HCoV-OC43 and HCoV-229E.

Regarding treatment: roughly ten-day PBMC culture with coronavirus spike peptide pools or control peptides (ViraFEST assay). Roughly 1.9 million PBMCs went into each well for culture with approximately 9.4 IU/ml IL-2 and about 9.9 ug/ml peptide pools. The CDR3 has 16 residues. V was pared by 4 bases and J by 1 base, with 4 bases of the junction left unmatched. Germline assignment: CDR1 WNHNN and CDR2 SYGVQD (reference sequence). The chain recombines TRBV10-1 with TRBJ2-2; 9 nucleotides agree with TRBD1. The sequence was collected from a human donor who had recovered from COVID-19. The sample comprised CD4+ T cells from blood, cultured in vitro. CDR3 DNA sequence: TGCGCCAGCAGTGCGGGGACAGGGTGGAACACCGGGGAGCTGTTTTTT. Translated, it gives CASSAGTGWNTGELFF.